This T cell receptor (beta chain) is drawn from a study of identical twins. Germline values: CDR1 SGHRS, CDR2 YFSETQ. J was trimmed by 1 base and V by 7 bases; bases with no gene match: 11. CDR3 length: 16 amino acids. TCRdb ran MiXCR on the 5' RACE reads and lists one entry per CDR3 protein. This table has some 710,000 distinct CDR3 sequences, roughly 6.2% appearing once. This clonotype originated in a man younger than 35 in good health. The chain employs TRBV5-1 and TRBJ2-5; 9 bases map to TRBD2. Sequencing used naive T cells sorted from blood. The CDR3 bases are TGCGCCAGCGGAAAGAGTAGCGGGGGCCGCCAAGAGACCCAGTACTTC. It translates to CASGKSSGGRQETQYF.